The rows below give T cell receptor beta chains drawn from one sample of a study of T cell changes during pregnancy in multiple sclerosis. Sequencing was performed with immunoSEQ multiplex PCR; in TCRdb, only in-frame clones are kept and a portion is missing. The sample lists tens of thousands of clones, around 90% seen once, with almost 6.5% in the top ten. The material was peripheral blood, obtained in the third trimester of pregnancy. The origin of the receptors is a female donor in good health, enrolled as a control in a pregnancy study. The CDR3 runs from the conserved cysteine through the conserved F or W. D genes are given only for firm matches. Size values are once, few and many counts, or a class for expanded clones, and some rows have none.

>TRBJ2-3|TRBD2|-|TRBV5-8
CASSLRGLNGAQYF
TGTGCCAGCAGCTTGCGGGGACTAAACGGGGCGCAGTATTTT
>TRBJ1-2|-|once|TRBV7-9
CASISPDRARGYTF
TGTGCCAGCATCTCTCCCGACAGAGCTCGTGGCTACACCTTC
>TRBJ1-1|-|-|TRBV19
CASSILLNTEAFF
TGTGCCAGTAGTATTTTACTTAACACTGAAGCTTTCTTT
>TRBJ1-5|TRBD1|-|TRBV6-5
CASSFSGTVSNQPQHF
TGTGCCAGCAGTTTCTCCGGGACAGTTAGCAATCAGCCCCAGCATTTT
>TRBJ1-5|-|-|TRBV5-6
CASSLGDTSNQPQHF
TGTGCCAGCAGCTTGGGGGACACCTCCAATCAGCCCCAGCATTTT
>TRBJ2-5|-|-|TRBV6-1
CASRRLEEETQYF
TGTGCCAGCAGACGACTGGAGGAGGAGACCCAGTACTTC
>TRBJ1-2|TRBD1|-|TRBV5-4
CASSFPPLTGDGYTF
TGTGCCAGCAGCTTCCCTCCTCTGACAGGGGACGGCTACACCTTC
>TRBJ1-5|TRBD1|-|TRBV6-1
CASSVAGTGPSNQPQHF
TGTGCCAGCAGTGTTGCCGGGACAGGGCCTTCTAATCAGCCCCAGCATTTT
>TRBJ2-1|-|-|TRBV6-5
CATLTGYNEQFF
TGTGCCACCCTTACGGGGTACAATGAGCAGTTCTTC
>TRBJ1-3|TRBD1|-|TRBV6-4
CASSRDRGDTIYF
TGTGCCAGCAGTCGGGACAGGGGAGACACCATATATTTT
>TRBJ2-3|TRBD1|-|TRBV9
CASSVVGGGTDTQYF
TGTGCCAGCAGCGTAGTAGGGGGCGGCACAGATACGCAGTATTTT
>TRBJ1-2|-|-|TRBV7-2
CASSLSPDSSNYGYTF
TGTGCCAGCAGCTTATCTCCGGACAGTTCGAACTATGGCTACACCTTC
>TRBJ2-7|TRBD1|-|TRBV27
CATAPGTGSYEQYF
TGTGCCACGGCCCCCGGGACAGGGTCTTACGAGCAGTACTTC
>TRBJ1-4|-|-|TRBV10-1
CASLRGGAPIEKLFF
TGCGCCAGCTTGAGAGGCGGGGCGCCAATTGAAAAACTGTTTTTT
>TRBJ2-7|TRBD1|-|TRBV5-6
CASSFGTGGHEQYF
TGTGCCAGCAGCTTTGGGACAGGGGGGCACGAGCAGTACTTC
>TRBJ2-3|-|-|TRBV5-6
CASSPQGGGVQYF
TGTGCCAGCAGCCCGCAGGGAGGGGGGGTGCAGTATTTT
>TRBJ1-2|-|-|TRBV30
CAWSVPGFGYTF
TGTGCCTGGAGTGTGCCCGGGTTTGGCTACACCTTC
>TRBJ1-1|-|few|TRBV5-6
CASSLLQVPNTEAFF
TGTGCCAGCAGCCTTTTACAGGTACCGAACACTGAAGCTTTCTTT
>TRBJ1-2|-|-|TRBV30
CAWSSPPGVDYGYTF
TGTGCCTGGAGTAGCCCACCCGGGGTTGACTATGGCTACACCTTC
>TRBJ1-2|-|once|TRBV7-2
CASSPEGSGTRGYTF
TGTGCCAGCAGCCCGGAGGGGTCGGGAACGAGGGGCTACACCTTC
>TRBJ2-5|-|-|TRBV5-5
CASTLRMGAGETQYF
TGTGCCAGCACCCTTAGGATGGGGGCGGGAGAGACCCAGTACTTC
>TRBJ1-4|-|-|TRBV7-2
CASSPRAATNEKLFF
TGTGCCAGCAGCCCTCGAGCCGCAACTAATGAAAAACTGTTTTTT
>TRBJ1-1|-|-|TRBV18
CASSRRETEAFF
TGTGCCAGCTCACGTCGGGAAACTGAAGCTTTCTTT
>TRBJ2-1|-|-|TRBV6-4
CASSDAGEDEQFF
TGTGCCAGCAGTGACGCCGGCGAGGATGAGCAGTTCTTC
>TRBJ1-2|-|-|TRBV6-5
CASSYQQGAGGYTF
TGTGCCAGCAGTTACCAACAGGGCGCAGGTGGCTACACCTTC
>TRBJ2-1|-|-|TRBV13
CASSSETSSYNEQFF
TGTGCCAGCAGCTCGGAGACCAGCTCCTACAATGAGCAGTTCTTC
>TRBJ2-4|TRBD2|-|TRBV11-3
CASSLVSTSGGGLAKNIQYF
TGTGCCAGCAGCTTAGTATCGACTAGCGGGGGGGGATTAGCCAAAAACATTCAGTACTTC
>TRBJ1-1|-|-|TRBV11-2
CASRPITLNTEAFF
TGTGCCAGCAGACCTATAACGCTGAACACTGAAGCTTTCTTT
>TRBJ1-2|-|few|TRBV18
CASSPPVAEGYGYTF
TGTGCCAGCTCACCACCGGTCGCGGAGGGCTATGGCTACACCTTC
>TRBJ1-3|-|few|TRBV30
CAWSVYPAEQNTIYF
TGTGCCTGGAGCGTGTACCCGGCCGAACAGAACACCATATATTTT
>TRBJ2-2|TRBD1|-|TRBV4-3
CASSPDGTGVNTGELFF
TGCGCCAGCAGCCCAGATGGGACAGGGGTTAACACCGGGGAGCTGTTTTTT
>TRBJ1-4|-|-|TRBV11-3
CASSLALAGPEKLFF
TGTGCCAGCAGCTTAGCTTTGGCGGGGCCTGAAAAACTGTTTTTT
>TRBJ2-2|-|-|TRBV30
CAWSALYTGELFF
TGTGCCTGGAGTGCCCTCTACACCGGGGAGCTGTTTTTT
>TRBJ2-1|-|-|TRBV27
CASRRPGTRSYNEQFF
TGTGCCAGCAGACGCCCCGGGACAAGATCCTACAATGAGCAGTTCTTC
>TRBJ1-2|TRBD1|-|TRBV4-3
CASSHQTGRTDGYTF
TGCGCCAGCAGCCACCAGACAGGGCGAACTGATGGCTACACCTTC
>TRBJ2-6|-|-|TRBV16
CASSQSIGAGANVLTF
TGTGCCAGCAGCCAATCAATAGGGGCTGGGGCCAACGTCCTGACTTTC
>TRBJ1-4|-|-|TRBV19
CASSIDKVSSREKLFF
TGTGCCAGTAGTATAGATAAAGTATCCTCGAGGGAAAAACTGTTTTTT
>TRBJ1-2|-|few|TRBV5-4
CASSNRDGYGYTF
TGTGCCAGCAGCAACAGGGATGGCTATGGCTACACCTTC
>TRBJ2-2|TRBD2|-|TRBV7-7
CASSLALAGFSGELFF
TGTGCCAGCAGCTTAGCCCTAGCGGGATTTTCCGGGGAGCTGTTTTTT
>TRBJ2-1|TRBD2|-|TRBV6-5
CASRTGTRVGNEQFF
TGTGCCAGCAGAACCGGGACTAGGGTCGGCAATGAGCAGTTCTTC
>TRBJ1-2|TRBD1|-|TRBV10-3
CAISEIQGAGYGYTF
TGTGCCATCAGTGAGATCCAGGGGGCAGGCTATGGCTACACCTTC